This T cell receptor beta chain was sequenced in a study of blood T cell repertoires in COVID-19. Whole-study context: Sites in the United States, Italy and Spain provided acute and convalescent COVID-19 samples. Sample material is recorded as cDNA or gDNA derived from T cells, B-cell-depleted T cells, or PBMCs.

Original analysis: Reference gene primer amplification in the assay estimated nucleated cell counts. The table came from immunoSEQ multiplex PCR; TCRdb's copy has only in-frame clones and leaves some out. That table supplies the V and J calls and clone size; D and trimming were determined from the DNA. The sample shows about 250,000 clones, roughly 87% of them seen only once. The sequence was obtained from a woman under 40 with acute or convalescent COVID-19. The specimen was peripheral blood.

CDR3 amino acids: CASSFLDRVTDTQYF. CDR3 nucleotide sequence: TGTGCCAGCAGCTTTCTGGACAGGGTAACAGATACGCAGTATTTT. The chain combines TRBV5-6 with TRBJ2-3, with 8 bases aligning to TRBD1. The V gene's germline CDR1 is SGHDT and CDR2 YYEEEE. Germline trimming cut 2 bases from V and 3 bases from J; bases unmatched to any gene: 5. This CDR3 has 15 amino acids.